These 13 T cell receptor beta chains were sequenced from one sample in a study of T cells after yellow fever vaccination. From the 5' RACE reads, TCRdb called clonotypes with MiXCR, one entry per CDR3 protein. The sample contains under 700,000 distinct CDR3 sequences, about 15% of which appear only once. The starting material was PBMCs, obtained less than 6 days after the first yellow fever vaccination. Receptor source: a man aged 18 to 30 who received the YFV17D yellow fever vaccine.

This clonotype has only a few counts. The chain combines TRBV3-1 with TRBJ2-5, with 8 bases fitting TRBD2. This CDR3 comprises 14 residues. The germline V gene encodes CDR1 LGHDT and CDR2 YNNKEL (reference sequence). The trim removed 3 bases at V and 0 bases at J, leaving 0 bases unmatched. The CDR3 protein is CASSQGLDQETQYF. DNA of the CDR3: TGTGCCAGCAGCCAGGGACTAGACCAAGAGACCCAGTACTTC.

The chain employs TRBV5-1 and TRBJ1-1; D is unresolved. The CDR3 runs 14 residues. CDR1 is SGHRS and CDR2 is YFSETQ in the germline V gene. V shed 0 bases and J shed 4 bases, with 10 bases lying between them. The CDR3 nucleotides read TGCGCCAGCAGCTTGGAGGGCCCAACCACTGAAGCTTTCTTT. Translated, it gives CASSLEGPTTEAFF.

The J gene is TRBJ2-1, the V gene TRBV27, with TRBD2 matching 15 bases. Trimming removed 6 bases from V and 0 bases from J; junction bases left unmatched: 3. In germline, CDR1 is MNHEY, CDR2 SMNVEV (reference sequence). CDR3 length: 17 amino acids. The chain's CDR3 is CASRGLAGGPSYNEQFF. The DNA for the CDR3 is TGTGCCAGCAGGGGACTAGCGGGGGGCCCCTCCTACAATGAGCAGTTCTTC.

This rearrangement joins TRBV9 to TRBJ1-5, with unresolved D. V was shortened by 0 bases and J by 7 bases, with 8 bases between the two germline ends. CDR3 length equals 13 residues. Germline lookup yields CDR1 SGDLS and CDR2 YYNGEE. CDR3 sequence: CASSVEQSQPQHF. The DNA of the CDR3 is TGTGCCAGCAGCGTAGAACAGTCACAGCCCCAGCATTTT.

To note about this clonotype: A single base separates this from a much larger clone, so it may be a read error. The rearrangement joins TRBV25-1 to TRBJ2-7; D may be TRBD1 or TRBD2 (5 bases each). This CDR3 is built from 14 residues. CDR1 and CDR2 (germline): MGHDK, SYGVNS. Written as DNA, the CDR3 is TGTGCCAGCGGTGAATATGGTGGGGGTGGCGAGCAGTACTTC. Amino acids: CASGEYGGGGEQYF.

This clonotype was recorded at least ten times. The CDR3 reads CASSSPLHF. The CDR3 region has the DNA TGTGCCAGCAGTTCACCCCTCCACTTT. The V gene is TRBV12-3 or TRBV12-4, the J gene TRBJ1-6; the D is unclear. This CDR3 is built from 9 residues. V was cut by 4 bases and J by 11 bases, with 0 bases left in between.

The rearrangement joins TRBV6-2 or TRBV6-3 to TRBJ2-2; perhaps TRBD2 as D (5 bases). CDR1 and CDR2 (germline): MNHEY, SVGEGT. The CDR3 has 13 amino acids. Deletions cut 6 bases from V and 4 bases from J, with 9 bases between. The CDR3 coding sequence is TGTGCCAGCAGGACCACTAGCACCGGGGAGCTGTTTTTT. This gives the protein CASRTTSTGELFF.

This clonotype turned up a few times. The V call is TRBV29-1, the J call TRBJ1-1, with D perhaps TRBD1 (5 bases). Looked up from germline, CDR1 is SQVTM and CDR2 is ANQGSEA. This CDR3 comprises 11 residues. CDR3 in amino acids: CRGGGNTEAFF. In nucleotides, the CDR3 is TGCAGGGGGGGTGGGAACACTGAAGCTTTCTTT.

Many counts were recorded for this clonotype. The rearrangement links TRBV7-9 to TRBJ1-4; D is undetermined. CDR3 length: 16 amino acids. V lost 1 base and J lost 0, with 9 bases in between. CDR1 SEHNR and CDR2 FQNEAQ come from the germline V gene (reference sequence). CDR3 loop: CASSLGRRATNEKLFF. The CDR3 nucleotides read TGTGCCAGCAGCTTAGGAAGGAGGGCAACTAATGAAAAACTGTTTTTT.

The chain employs TRBV18 and TRBJ2-1; unclear D gene. The CDR3 totals 16 residues. Per the germline V gene, CDR1 is KGHSH and CDR2 is LQKENI. Trimming took 0 bases from V and 0 from J, leaving 9 bases between them. The CDR3 sequence is CASSPPDLSSYNEQFF. The CDR3 DNA sequence: TGTGCCAGCTCACCACCGGATCTTAGCTCCTACAATGAGCAGTTCTTC.

This chain links TRBV20-1 with TRBJ2-1; D possibly corresponds to TRBD1 (5 bases). V lost 5 bases and J lost 14, with 25 bases in between. The CDR3 is 14 amino acids. Germline loops: CDR1 DFQATT, CDR2 SNEGSKA (reference sequence). CDR3 coding DNA: TGCAGTGCTGGACCCGCGCAGGGTGATCAACGGGAGTTCTTC. This sequence encodes CSAGPAQGDQREFF.

There are many counts of this clonotype. This chain uses TRBV10-3 with TRBJ1-2; D call uncertain. Per the germline V gene, CDR1 is ENHRY and CDR2 is SYGVKD. The V end was cut by 7 bases, the J end by 7 bases, with 10 bases between. The CDR3 totals 11 residues. Here the CDR3 reads CAITSGSGYTF. The DNA for the CDR3 is TGTGCCATCACATCGGGGTCTGGCTACACCTTC.

The CDR3 spells CASSPPGSSSNYGYTF. DNA of the CDR3: TGTGCCAGCTCACCTCCAGGTTCCAGCTCAAACTATGGCTACACCTTC. This chain joins TRBV18 and TRBJ1-2; D remains unclear. Germline-derived CDR1 and CDR2 are KGHSH and LQKENI. Trimming removed 3 bases at V and 2 bases at J, with 16 bases between. The CDR3 consists of 16 residues.